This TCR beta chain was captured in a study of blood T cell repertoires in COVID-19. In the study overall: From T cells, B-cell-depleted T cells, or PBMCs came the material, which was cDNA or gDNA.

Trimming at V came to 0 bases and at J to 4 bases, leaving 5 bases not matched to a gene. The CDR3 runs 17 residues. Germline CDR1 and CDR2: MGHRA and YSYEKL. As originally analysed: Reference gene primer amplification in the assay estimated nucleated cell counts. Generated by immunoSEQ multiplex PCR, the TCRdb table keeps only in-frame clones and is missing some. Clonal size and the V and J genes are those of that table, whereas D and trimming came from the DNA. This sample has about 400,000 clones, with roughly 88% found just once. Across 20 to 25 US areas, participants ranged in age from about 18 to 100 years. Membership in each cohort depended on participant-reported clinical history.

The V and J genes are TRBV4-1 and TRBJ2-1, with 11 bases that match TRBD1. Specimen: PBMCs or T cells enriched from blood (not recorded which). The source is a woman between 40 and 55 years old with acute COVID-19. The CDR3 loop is CASSQETGQGVYNEQFF. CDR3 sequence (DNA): TGCGCCAGCAGCCAAGAGACGGGACAGGGGGTTTACAATGAGCAGTTCTTC.